The text below deals with one T cell receptor (beta chain). Sequenced by immunoSEQ multiplex PCR; TCRdb stores in-frame clones only, minus some. This table has some 200,000 clones, around 87% appearing once. This CDR3 has 13 residues. V was trimmed by 5 bases and J by 8 bases, leaving 15 bases between them. From germline, CDR1 is SEHNR and CDR2 FQNEAQ (reference sequence). This sample was included in a study of blood T cell repertoires in COVID-19. All enrollees were roughly 18 to 95 years old and from around 25 US areas. Cohort placement rested on clinical history that participants reported themselves.

Sample: PBMCs or T cells enriched from blood (not recorded which). The origin of this receptor is a woman younger than 35 in a cohort exposed to, infected with or recovered from COVID-19 (not recorded which). The chain combines TRBV7-9 with TRBJ1-2; D is unclear. CDR3 DNA: TGTGCCAGCAGCCCCCCGCGCGGGAGCGGCTACACCTTC. Translation: CASSPPRGSGYTF. Drawing the rest from reference TRBV7-9 and TRBJ1-2, the complete variable domain is DTGVSQNPRHKITKRGQNVTFRCDPISEHNRLYWYRQTLGQGPEFLTYFQNEAQLEKSRLLSDRFSAERPKGSFSTLEIQRTEQGDSAMYLCASSPPRGSGYTFGSGTRLTVV.